Listed here is a single TCR beta chain. Its specificity is unknown. This specimen belongs to a study of post-analysis software for immune sequencing data. General study points: The study found TRBV5-6, TRBV5-1 and TRBV20-1 among about five TRBV segments more frequent in patients than controls.

The TCR beta cDNA libraries carried unique molecular identifiers. TCRdb recomputed calls from the PCR reads with MiXCR, one row per CDR3 protein. The table lists roughly 600,000 distinct CDR3 sequences, about 40% of them singletons. Trimming cost V 3 bases and J 5 bases, with 9 bases left between them. This CDR3 spans 13 amino acids. Per the germline V gene, CDR1 is SGHAT and CDR2 is FQNNGV. The sequence came from a girl aged 5-17 years with multiple sclerosis. Sequencing was done on a sample of blood. The V call is TRBV11-2, the J call TRBJ2-3; D might be TRBD1 (6 bases). The CDR3, as DNA: TGTGCCAGCAGCTTCCAACAGGGAGATACGCAGTATTTT. This sequence encodes CASSFQQGDTQYF.